This TCR beta chain was documented in a study of blood T cells in healthy people across ages. Study results and limitations: The recorded TCR beta diversity per million T cells decreased in a roughly linear manner with age. PBMC samples, being unsorted, prevented any conclusive comparison of naive and antigen-experienced cells.

Germline values: CDR1 MNHEY, CDR2 SVGAGI. Trimming stripped 2 bases from V and 7 bases from J, with 9 bases between. The CDR3 is 13 residues long. A second PCR, run for about 7 to 12 cycles, used a sample-barcoded 5' primer plus a J-beta primer mix. All cDNA molecules were each tagged by a template-switch adaptor with 12 random nucleotides. TCRdb redid the calling of the 5' RACE reads with MiXCR, one entry per CDR3 protein. The table records roughly 700,000 distinct CDR3 sequences, approximately 30% of them present only once. This clonotype was counted many times. Its antigen remains unidentified. The chain has TRBV6-5 and TRBJ1-5; unclear D gene. This sequence originates from a woman of 80 years or more in good health. Sequences were obtained from blood. CDR3 residues: CASSYTGKQPQHF. In DNA form, the CDR3 reads TGTGCCAGCAGTTACACCGGAAAACAGCCCCAGCATTTT.